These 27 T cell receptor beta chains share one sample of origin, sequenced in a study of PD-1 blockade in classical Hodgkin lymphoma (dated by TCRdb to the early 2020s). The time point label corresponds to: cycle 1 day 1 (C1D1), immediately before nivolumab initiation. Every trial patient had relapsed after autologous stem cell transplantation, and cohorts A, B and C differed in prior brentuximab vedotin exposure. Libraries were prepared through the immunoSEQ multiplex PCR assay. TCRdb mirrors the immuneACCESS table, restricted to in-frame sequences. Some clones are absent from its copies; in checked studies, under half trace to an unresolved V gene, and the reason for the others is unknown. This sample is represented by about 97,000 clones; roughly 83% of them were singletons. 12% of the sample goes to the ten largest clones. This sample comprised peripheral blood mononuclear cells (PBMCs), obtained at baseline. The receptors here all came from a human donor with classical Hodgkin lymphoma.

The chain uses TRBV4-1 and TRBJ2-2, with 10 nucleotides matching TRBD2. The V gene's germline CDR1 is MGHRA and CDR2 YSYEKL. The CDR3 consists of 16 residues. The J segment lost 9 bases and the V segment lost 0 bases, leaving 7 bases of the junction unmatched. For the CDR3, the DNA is TGCGCCAGCAGCCAAGAGGCTAGCGGGAGATTTTGGGAGCTGTTTTTT. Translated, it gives CASSQEASGRFWELFF.

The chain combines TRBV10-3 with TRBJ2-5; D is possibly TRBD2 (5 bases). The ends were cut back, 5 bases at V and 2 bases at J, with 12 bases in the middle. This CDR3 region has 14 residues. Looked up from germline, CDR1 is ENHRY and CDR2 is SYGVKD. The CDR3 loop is CAISRTGNQETQYF. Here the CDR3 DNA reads TGTGCCATCAGTAGGACCGGGAATCAAGAGACCCAGTACTTC.

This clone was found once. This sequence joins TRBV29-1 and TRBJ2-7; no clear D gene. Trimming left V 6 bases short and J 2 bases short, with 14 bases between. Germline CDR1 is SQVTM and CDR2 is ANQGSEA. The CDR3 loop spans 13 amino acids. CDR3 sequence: CSVKTGPTYEQYF. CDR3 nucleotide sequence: TGCAGCGTGAAGACCGGCCCAACCTACGAGCAGTACTTC.

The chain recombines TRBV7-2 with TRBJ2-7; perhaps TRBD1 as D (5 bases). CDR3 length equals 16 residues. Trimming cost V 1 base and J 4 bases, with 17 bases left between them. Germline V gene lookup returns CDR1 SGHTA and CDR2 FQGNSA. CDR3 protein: CASSLDLVTGQYEQYF. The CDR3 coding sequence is TGTGCCAGCAGCTTAGATCTGGTAACAGGCCAATACGAGCAGTACTTC.

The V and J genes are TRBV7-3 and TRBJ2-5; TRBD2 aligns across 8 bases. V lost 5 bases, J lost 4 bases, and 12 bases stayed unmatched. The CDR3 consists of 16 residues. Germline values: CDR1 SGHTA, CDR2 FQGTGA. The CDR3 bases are TGTGCCAGCAGCAGTACAGCGGGAGAGTCGCCAGAGACCCAGTACTTC. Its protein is CASSSTAGESPETQYF.

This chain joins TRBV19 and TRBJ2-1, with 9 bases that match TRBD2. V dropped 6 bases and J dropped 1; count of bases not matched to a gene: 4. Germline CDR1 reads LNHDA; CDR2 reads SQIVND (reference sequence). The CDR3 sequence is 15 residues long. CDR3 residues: CASSLAGTSYNEQFF. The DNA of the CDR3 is TGTGCCAGTAGCCTAGCGGGAACTTCCTACAATGAGCAGTTCTTC. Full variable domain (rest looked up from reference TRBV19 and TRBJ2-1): DGGITQSPKYLFRKEGQNVTLSCEQNLNHDAMYWYRQDPGQGLRLIYYSQIVNDFQKGDIAEGYSVSREKKESFPLTVTSAQKNPTAFYLCASSLAGTSYNEQFFGPGTRLTVL.

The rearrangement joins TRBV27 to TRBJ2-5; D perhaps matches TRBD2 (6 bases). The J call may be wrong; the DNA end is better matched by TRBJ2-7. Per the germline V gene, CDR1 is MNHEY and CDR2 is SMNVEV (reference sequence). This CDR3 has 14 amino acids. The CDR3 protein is CASSLSKGGDEQYF. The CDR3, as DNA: TGTGCCAGCAGTTTATCGAAGGGAGGTGACGAGCAGTACTTC.

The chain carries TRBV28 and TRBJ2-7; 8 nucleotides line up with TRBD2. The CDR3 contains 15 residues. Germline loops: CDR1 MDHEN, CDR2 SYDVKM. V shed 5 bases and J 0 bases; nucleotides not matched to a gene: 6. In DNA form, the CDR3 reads TGTGCCAGCAGTCCCCCGGGGGGGACCTCCTACGAGCAGTACTTC. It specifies CASSPPGGTSYEQYF.

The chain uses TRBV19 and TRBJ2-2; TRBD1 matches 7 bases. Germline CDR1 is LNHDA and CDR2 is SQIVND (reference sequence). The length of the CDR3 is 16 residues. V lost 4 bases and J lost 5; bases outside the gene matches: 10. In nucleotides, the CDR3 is TGTGCCAGTAGTACCCTACGACAGGGATGGACCGGGGAGCTGTTTTTT. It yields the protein CASSTLRQGWTGELFF.

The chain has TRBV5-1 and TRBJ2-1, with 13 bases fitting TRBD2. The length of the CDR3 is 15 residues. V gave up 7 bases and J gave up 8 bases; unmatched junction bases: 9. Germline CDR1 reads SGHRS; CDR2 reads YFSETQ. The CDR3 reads CASRLAGGSGDEQFF. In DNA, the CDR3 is TGCGCCAGCCGACTAGCGGGAGGCTCAGGGGATGAGCAGTTCTTC.

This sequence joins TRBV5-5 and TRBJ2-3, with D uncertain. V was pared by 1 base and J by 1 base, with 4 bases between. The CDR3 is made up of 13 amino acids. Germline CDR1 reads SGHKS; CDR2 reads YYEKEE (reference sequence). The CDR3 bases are TGTGCCAGCAGCTTGTACGGCACAGATACGCAGTATTTT. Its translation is CASSLYGTDTQYF. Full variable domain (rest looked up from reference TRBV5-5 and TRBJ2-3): DAGVTQSPTHLIKTRGQQVTLRCSPISGHKSVSWYQQVLGQGPQFIFQYYEKEERGRGNFPDRFSARQFPNYSSELNVNALLLGDSALYLCASSLYGTDTQYFGPGTRLTVL.

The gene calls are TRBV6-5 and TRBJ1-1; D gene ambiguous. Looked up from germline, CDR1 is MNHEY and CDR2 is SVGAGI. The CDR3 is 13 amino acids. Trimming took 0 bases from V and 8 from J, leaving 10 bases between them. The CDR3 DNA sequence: TGTGCCAGCAGTTACTCGAGAGGACTAGAAGCTTTCTTT. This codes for CASSYSRGLEAFF.

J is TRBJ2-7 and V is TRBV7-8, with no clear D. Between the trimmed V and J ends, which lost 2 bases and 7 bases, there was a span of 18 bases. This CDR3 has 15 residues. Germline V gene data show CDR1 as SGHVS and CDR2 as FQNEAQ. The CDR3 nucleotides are TGTGCCAGCAGCTTAAATGGCGCAGCCCCGGATGAGCAGTACTTC. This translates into CASSLNGAAPDEQYF.

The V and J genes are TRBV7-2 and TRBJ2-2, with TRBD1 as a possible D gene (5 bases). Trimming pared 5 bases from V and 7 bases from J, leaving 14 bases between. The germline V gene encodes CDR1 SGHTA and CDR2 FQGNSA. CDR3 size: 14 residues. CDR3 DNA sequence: TGTGCCAGCAGCAGGTCAGGGATTGGCGGGGAGCTGTTTTTT. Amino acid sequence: CASSRSGIGGELFF.

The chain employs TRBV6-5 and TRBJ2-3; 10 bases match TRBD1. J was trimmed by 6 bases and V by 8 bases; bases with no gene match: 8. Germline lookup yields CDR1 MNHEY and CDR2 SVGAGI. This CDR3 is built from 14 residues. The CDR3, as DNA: TGTGCCAGCCGACCCGGGACAGGGGCGGATACGCAGTATTTT. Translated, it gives CASRPGTGADTQYF.

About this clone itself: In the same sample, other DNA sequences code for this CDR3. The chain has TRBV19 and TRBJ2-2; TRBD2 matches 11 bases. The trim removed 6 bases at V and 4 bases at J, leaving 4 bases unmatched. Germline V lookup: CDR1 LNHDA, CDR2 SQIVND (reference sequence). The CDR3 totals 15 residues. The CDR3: CASSTLAGATGELFF. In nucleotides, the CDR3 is TGTGCCAGTAGCACACTAGCGGGAGCCACCGGGGAGCTGTTTTTT.

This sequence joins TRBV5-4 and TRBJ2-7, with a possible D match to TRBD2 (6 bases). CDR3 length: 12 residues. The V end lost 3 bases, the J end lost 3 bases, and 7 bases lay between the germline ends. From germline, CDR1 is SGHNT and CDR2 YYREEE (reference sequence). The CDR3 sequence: CASSSDYYEQYF. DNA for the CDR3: TGTGCCAGCAGCTCGGACTACTACGAGCAGTACTTC.

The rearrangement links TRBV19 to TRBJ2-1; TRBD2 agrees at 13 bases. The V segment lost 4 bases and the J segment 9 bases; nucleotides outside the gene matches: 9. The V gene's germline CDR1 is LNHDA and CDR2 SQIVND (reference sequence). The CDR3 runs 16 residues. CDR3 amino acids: CASSNPTSGRRFEQFF. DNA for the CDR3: TGTGCCAGTAGTAACCCGACTAGCGGGAGGAGGTTTGAGCAGTTCTTC.

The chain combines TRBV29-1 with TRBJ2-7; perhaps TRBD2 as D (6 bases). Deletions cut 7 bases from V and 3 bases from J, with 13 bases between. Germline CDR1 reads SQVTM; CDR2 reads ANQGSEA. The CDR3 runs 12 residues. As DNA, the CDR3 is TGCAGCGGAGGACTAACGTACTACGAGCAGTACTTC. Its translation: CSGGLTYYEQYF.

The CDR3 DNA sequence: TGTGCCAGCAGCGTAAGCGGGCAAGACACCGGGGAGCTGTTTTTT. Translation gives CASSVSGQDTGELFF. This rearrangement joins TRBV9 to TRBJ2-2; possibly TRBD2 for D (6 bases). Trimming took off 1 base at V and 3 bases at J, with 10 bases between the two ends. This CDR3 is built from 15 residues. Germline V gene sequence: CDR1 SGDLS, CDR2 YYNGEE.

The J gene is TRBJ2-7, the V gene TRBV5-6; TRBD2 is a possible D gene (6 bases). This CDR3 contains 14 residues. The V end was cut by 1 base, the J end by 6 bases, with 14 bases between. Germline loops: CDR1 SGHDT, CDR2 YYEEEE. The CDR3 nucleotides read TGTGCCAGCAGCTTGATAGGGAGGTCGGGCGAGCAGTACTTC. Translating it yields CASSLIGRSGEQYF.

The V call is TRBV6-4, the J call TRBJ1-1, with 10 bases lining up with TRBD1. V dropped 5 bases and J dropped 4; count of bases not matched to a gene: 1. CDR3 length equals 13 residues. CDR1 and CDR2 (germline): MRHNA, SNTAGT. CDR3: CASSRTGGTEAFF. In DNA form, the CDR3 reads TGTGCCAGCAGTAGGACAGGGGGCACTGAAGCTTTCTTT.

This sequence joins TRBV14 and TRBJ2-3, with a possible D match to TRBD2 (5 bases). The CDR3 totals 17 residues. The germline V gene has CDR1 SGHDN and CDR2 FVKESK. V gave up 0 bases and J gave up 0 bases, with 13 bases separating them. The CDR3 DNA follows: TGTGCCAGCAGCCAAGATCCAATGGGAGTGAGCACAGATACGCAGTATTTT. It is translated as CASSQDPMGVSTDTQYF. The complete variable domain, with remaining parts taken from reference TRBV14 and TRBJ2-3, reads EAGVTQFPSHSVIEKGQTVTLRCDPISGHDNLYWYRRVMGKEIKFLLHFVKESKQDESGMPNNRFLAERTGGTYSTLKVQPAELEDSGVYFCASSQDPMGVSTDTQYFGPGTRLTVL.

The chain's CDR3 is CASSVALGWTGELFF. CDR3 sequence (DNA): TGTGCCAGCAGCGTAGCTTTGGGTTGGACCGGGGAGCTGTTTTTT. V usage is TRBV9 and J usage is TRBJ2-2; D gene ambiguous. The CDR3 consists of 15 residues. Germline V gene sequence: CDR1 SGDLS, CDR2 YYNGEE. V was trimmed by 0 bases and J by 5 bases, leaving 11 bases between them.

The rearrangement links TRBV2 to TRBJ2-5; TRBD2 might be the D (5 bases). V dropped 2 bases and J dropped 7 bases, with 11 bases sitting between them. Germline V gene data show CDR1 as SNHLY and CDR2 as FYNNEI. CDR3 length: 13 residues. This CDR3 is CASSEIPEGTQYF. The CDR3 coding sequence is TGTGCCAGCAGTGAAATTCCTGAGGGGACCCAGTACTTC.

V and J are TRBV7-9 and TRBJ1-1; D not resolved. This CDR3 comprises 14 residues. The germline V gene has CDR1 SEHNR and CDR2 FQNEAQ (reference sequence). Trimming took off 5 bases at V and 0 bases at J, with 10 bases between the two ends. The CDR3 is CASSLDHMNTEAFF. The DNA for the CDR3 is TGTGCCAGCAGCCTGGATCACATGAACACTGAAGCTTTCTTT.

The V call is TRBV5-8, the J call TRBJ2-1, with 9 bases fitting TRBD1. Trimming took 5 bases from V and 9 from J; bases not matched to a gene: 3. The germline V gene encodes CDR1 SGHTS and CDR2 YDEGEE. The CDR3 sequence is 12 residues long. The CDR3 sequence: CASRETGGEQFF. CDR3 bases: TGTGCCAGCAGGGAGACAGGGGGTGAGCAGTTCTTC. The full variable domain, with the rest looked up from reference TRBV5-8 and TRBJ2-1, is EAGVTQSPTHLIKTRGQQATLRCSPISGHTSVYWYQQALGLGLQFLLWYDEGEERNRGNFPPRFSGRQFPNYSSELNVNALELEDSALYLCASRETGGEQFFGPGTRLTVL.